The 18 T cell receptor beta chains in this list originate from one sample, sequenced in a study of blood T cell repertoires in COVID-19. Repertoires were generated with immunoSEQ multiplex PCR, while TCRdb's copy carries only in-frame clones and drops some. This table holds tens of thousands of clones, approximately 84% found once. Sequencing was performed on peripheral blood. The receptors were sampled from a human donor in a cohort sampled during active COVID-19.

CDR3 DNA: TGTGCCAGCAGTTACCAAAGGGGAAATCAGCCCCAGCATTTT. Protein product: CASSYQRGNQPQHF. The chain carries TRBV5-8 and TRBJ1-5, with D possibly matching TRBD1 (5 bases). CDR3 length equals 14 residues. Germline V gene lookup returns CDR1 SGHTS and CDR2 YDEGEE. The V gene lost 5 bases and the J gene lost 4 bases, with 13 bases spanning the gap.

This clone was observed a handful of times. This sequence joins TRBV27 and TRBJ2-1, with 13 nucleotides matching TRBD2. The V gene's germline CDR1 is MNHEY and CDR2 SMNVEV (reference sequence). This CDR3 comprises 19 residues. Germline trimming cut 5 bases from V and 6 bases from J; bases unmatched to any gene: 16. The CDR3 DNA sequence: TGTGCCAGCAGTCCCCCCGGGACTAGCGGGGCCCGCCGGGGCAATGAGCAGTTCTTC. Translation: CASSPPGTSGARRGNEQFF.

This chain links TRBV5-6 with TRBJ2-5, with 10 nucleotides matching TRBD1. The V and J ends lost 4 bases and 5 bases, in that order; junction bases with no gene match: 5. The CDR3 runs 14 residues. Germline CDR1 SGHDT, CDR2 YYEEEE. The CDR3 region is CASSPGGQGETQYF. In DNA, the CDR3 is TGTGCCAGCAGCCCTGGGGGACAGGGGGAGACCCAGTACTTC. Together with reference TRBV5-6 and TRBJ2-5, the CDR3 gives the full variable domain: DAGVTQSPTHLIKTRGQQVTLRCSPKSGHDTVSWYQQALGQGPQFIFQYYEEEERQRGNFPDRFSGHQFPNYSSELNVNALLLGDSALYLCASSPGGQGETQYFGPGTRLLVL.

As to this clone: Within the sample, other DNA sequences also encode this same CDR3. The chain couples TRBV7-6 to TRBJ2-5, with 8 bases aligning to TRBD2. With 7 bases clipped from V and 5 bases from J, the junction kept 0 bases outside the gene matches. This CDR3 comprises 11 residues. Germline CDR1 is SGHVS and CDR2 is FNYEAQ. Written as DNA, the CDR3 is TGTGCCAGCACTAGCGGGGAGACCCAGTACTTC. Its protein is CASTSGETQYF.

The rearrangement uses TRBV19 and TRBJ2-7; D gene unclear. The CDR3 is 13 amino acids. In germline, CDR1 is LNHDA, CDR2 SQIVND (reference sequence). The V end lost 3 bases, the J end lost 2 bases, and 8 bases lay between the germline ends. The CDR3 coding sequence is TGTGCCAGTAGTATGACAACCGCCTACGAGCAGTACTTC. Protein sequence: CASSMTTAYEQYF. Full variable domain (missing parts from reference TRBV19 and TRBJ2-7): DGGITQSPKYLFRKEGQNVTLSCEQNLNHDAMYWYRQDPGQGLRLIYYSQIVNDFQKGDIAEGYSVSREKKESFPLTVTSAQKNPTAFYLCASSMTTAYEQYFGPGTRLTVT.

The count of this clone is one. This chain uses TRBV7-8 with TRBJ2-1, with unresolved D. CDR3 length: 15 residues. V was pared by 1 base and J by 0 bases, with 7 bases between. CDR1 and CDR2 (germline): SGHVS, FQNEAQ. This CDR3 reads CASSLVASSYNEQFF. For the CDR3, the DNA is TGTGCCAGCAGCTTAGTAGCCAGCTCCTACAATGAGCAGTTCTTC. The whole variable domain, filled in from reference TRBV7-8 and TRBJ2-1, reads GAGVSQSPRYKVAKRGQDVALRCDPISGHVSLFWYQQALGQGPEFLTYFQNEAQLDKSGLPSDRFFAERPEGSVSTLKIQRTQQEDSAVYLCASSLVASSYNEQFFGPGTRLTVL.

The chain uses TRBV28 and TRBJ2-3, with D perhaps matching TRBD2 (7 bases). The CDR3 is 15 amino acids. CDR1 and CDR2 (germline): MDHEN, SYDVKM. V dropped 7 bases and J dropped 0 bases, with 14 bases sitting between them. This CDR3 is CASTWGGASTDTQYF. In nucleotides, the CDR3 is TGTGCCAGCACCTGGGGGGGGGCTAGCACAGATACGCAGTATTTT.

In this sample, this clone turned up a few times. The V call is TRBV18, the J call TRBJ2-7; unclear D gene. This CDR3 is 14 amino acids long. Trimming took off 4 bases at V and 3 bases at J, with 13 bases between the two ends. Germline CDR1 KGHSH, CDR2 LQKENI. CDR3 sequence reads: CASSQDGSYYEQYF. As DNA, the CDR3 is TGTGCCAGCTCACAAGACGGGTCCTACTACGAGCAGTACTTC.

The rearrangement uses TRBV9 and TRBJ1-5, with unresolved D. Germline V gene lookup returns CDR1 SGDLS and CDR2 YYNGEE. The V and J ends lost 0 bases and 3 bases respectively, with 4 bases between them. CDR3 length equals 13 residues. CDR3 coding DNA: TGTGCCAGCAGCGTAGACTTCAATCAGCCCCAGCATTTT. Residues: CASSVDFNQPQHF.

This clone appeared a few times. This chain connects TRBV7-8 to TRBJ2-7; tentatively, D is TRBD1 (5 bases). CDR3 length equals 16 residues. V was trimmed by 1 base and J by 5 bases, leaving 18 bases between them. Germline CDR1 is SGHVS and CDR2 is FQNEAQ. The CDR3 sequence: CASSLDGRGGLNEQYF. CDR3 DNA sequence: TGTGCCAGCAGCTTAGATGGAAGGGGCGGTTTGAACGAGCAGTACTTC.

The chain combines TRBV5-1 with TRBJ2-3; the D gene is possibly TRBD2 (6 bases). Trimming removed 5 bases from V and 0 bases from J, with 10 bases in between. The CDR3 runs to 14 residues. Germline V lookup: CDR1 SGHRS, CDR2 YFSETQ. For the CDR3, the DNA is TGCGCCAGCAGTCCCGGGACTAGCACAGATACGCAGTATTTT. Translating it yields CASSPGTSTDTQYF. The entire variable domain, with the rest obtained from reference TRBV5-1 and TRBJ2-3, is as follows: KAGVTQTPRYLIKTRGQQVTLSCSPISGHRSVSWYQQTPGQGLQFLFEYFSETQRNKGNFPGRFSGRQFSNSRSEMNVSTLELGDSALYLCASSPGTSTDTQYFGPGTRLTVL.

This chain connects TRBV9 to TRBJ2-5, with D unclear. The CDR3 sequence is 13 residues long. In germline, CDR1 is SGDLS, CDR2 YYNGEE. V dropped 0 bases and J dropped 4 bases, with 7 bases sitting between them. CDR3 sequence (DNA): TGTGCCAGCAGCGTAGCTAATTCAGAGACCCAGTACTTC. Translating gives CASSVANSETQYF.

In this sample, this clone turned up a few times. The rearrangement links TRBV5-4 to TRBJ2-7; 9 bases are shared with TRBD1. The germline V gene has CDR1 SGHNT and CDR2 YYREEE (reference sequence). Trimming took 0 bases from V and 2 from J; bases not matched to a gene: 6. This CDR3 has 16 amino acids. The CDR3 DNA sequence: TGTGCCAGCAGCTTGGCAGTCGGACAGGGGACCTACGAGCAGTACTTC. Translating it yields CASSLAVGQGTYEQYF.

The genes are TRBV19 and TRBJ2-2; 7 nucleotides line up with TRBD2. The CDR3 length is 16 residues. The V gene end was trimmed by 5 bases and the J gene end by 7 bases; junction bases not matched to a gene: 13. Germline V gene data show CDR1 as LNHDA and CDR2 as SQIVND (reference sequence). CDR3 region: CASSLSYAGEVGELFF. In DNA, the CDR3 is TGTGCCAGTAGTCTTTCCTATGCGGGGGAGGTCGGGGAGCTGTTTTTT.

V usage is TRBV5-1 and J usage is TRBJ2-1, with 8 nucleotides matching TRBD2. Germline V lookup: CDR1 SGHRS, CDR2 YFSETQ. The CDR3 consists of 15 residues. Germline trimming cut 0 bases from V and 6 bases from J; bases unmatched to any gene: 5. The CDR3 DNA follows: TGCGCCAGCAGCTTGGTTGCGGGGGGTCTCAATGAGCAGTTCTTC. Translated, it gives CASSLVAGGLNEQFF.

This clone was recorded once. The CDR3 here is CASSADRGYEQYF. CDR3 in DNA: TGCGCCAGCAGCGCGGACAGGGGGTACGAGCAGTACTTC. V usage is TRBV5-1 and J usage is TRBJ2-7, with TRBD1 identical over 10 bases. The CDR3 spans 13 residues. Per the germline V gene, CDR1 is SGHRS and CDR2 is YFSETQ. J gave up 4 bases and V 4 bases, and 2 bases lay outside the gene matches.

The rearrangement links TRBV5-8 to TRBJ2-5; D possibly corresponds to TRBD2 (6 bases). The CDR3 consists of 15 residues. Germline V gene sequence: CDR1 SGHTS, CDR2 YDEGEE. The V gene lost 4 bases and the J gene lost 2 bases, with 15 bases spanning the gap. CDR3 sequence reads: CASSHRGIWQETQYF. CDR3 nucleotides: TGTGCCAGCAGCCACCGGGGGATTTGGCAAGAGACCCAGTACTTC.

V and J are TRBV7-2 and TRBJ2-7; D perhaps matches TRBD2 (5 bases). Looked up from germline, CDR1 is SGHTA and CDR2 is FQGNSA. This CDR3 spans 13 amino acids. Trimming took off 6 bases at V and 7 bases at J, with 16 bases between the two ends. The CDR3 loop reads CASSPRRDGEQYF. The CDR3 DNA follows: TGTGCCAGCAGTCCACGTCGGGATGGGGAGCAGTACTTC.